This passage covers 26 T cell receptor beta chains from one sample sequenced in a study of blood T cells in healthy people across ages. Through a sample-barcoded 5' primer and a J-beta primer mix, a second PCR was run for roughly 6 to 11 cycles. TCRdb processed the 5' RACE reads anew with MiXCR; each CDR3 protein has one entry. Among 1,500,000 or so distinct CDR3 sequences, approximately 63% were seen once, and the ten largest hold approximately 7%. The source material was blood. The receptors come from a man aged 18-30 years in good health.

CDR3 DNA: TGTGCCAGCAGTCATCCGACAGTACTCAAGGAAAAACTGTTTTTT. Translation gives CASSHPTVLKEKLFF. The chain couples TRBV28 to TRBJ1-4; tentatively, D is TRBD1 (5 bases). The length of the CDR3 is 15 residues. Between the trimmed V and J ends, which lost 5 bases and 8 bases, there was a span of 18 bases. CDR1 is MDHEN and CDR2 is SYDVKM in the germline V gene.

V and J are TRBV6-5 and TRBJ1-5, with D hard to call. The CDR3 runs to 16 residues. The germline CDR1 and CDR2 sequences are MNHEY and SVGAGI. Trimming stripped 6 bases from V and 5 bases from J, with 20 bases between. This chain's CDR3 is CASSASLGRIDQPQHF. The CDR3 coding sequence is TGTGCCAGCAGCGCATCCCTTGGCAGAATAGATCAGCCCCAGCATTTT.

In its sample, this clonotype was seen a few times. The chain carries TRBV6-5 and TRBJ1-1, with D uncertain. Looked up from germline, CDR1 is MNHEY and CDR2 is SVGAGI. The length of the CDR3 is 15 residues. V lost 7 bases and J lost 0, with 15 bases in between. CDR3 bases: TGTGCCAGCAAGATTACTGAGGGTATGAACACTGAAGCTTTCTTT. As protein: CASKITEGMNTEAFF.

This chain links TRBV10-3 with TRBJ2-3; D is perhaps TRBD1 (5 bases). V dropped 3 bases and J dropped 1 base, with 14 bases sitting between them. Germline values: CDR1 ENHRY, CDR2 SYGVKD. The CDR3 sequence is 16 residues long. The CDR3 sequence is CAISDLQGTGTDTQYF. DNA for the CDR3: TGTGCCATCAGTGACTTGCAGGGAACCGGCACAGATACGCAGTATTTT.

This chain uses TRBV2 with TRBJ2-3; D uncertain. This CDR3 has 12 amino acids. Germline V lookup: CDR1 SNHLY, CDR2 FYNNEI. The V end was cut by 3 bases, the J end by 7 bases, with 8 bases between. CDR3 coding DNA: TGTGCCAGCAGTGACCGGGTGAATACGCAGTATTTT. Amino acid sequence: CASSDRVNTQYF.

V gene TRBV4-2 combines with J gene TRBJ2-1, with TRBD2 identical over 9 bases. The CDR3 contains 16 residues. V lost 1 base and J lost 8; bases outside the gene matches: 9. Germline values: CDR1 LGHNA, CDR2 YNFKEQ. The CDR3 protein is CASSQVSGGFSDEQFF. In DNA form, the CDR3 reads TGTGCCAGCAGCCAAGTTAGCGGGGGTTTTAGTGATGAGCAGTTCTTC.

V usage is TRBV5-6 and J usage is TRBJ2-4; D unclear. The end of the DNA is better explained by TRBJ2-7, so the J call may be wrong. This CDR3 comprises 13 residues. Germline CDR1 reads SGHDT; CDR2 reads YYEEEE. The CDR3 reads CASSFQEANEQYF. In DNA form, the CDR3 reads TGTGCCAGCAGCTTCCAGGAAGCTAACGAGCAGTACTTC.

The chain couples TRBV9 to TRBJ1-2; weak D call: TRBD1 (6 bases). This CDR3 comprises 13 residues. Germline V gives CDR1 SGDLS, CDR2 YYNGEE. V lost 0 bases, J lost 7 bases, and 10 bases lay in between. CDR3 nucleotides: TGTGCCAGCAGCGTAGACAGGGATGGTGGCTACACCTTC. Amino acids: CASSVDRDGGYTF.

This clonotype came up once. The chain combines TRBV25-1 with TRBJ1-2, with D unclear. Germline V gene data show CDR1 as MGHDK and CDR2 as SYGVNS. Trimming took 3 bases from V and 7 from J, leaving 15 bases between them. The CDR3 covers 14 residues. The CDR3 DNA reads TGTGCCAGCAGTGATCCGGGTATAGAGCGTGGCTACACCTTC. As protein: CASSDPGIERGYTF.

V usage is TRBV7-8 and J usage is TRBJ1-2, with D tentatively TRBD1 (6 bases). This CDR3 has 13 amino acids. V was pared by 7 bases and J by 4 bases, with 13 bases between. Per the germline V gene, CDR1 is SGHVS and CDR2 is FQNEAQ. The chain's CDR3 is CASTPGTPYGYTF. The CDR3 DNA reads TGTGCCAGCACGCCCGGGACACCCTATGGCTACACCTTC.

The chain uses TRBV7-9 and TRBJ2-1, with no clear D. Germline CDR1 is SEHNR and CDR2 is FQNEAQ (reference sequence). The ends were cut back, 4 bases at V and 7 bases at J, with 14 bases in the middle. This CDR3 comprises 14 residues. CDR3 sequence: CASSYPGKANEQFF. The CDR3 DNA reads TGTGCCAGCAGCTACCCGGGTAAGGCTAATGAGCAGTTCTTC.

V gene TRBV12-3 or TRBV12-4 combines with J gene TRBJ2-5, with D uncertain. The V and J ends lost 4 bases and 2 bases respectively, with 20 bases between them. CDR3 length: 17 amino acids. CDR3 sequence (DNA): TGTGCCAGCAGTTCCCCGGCCGTGGGCCTGGGGCAAGAGACCCAGTACTTC. Translated, it gives CASSSPAVGLGQETQYF.

The genes are TRBV20-1 and TRBJ1-2; D is uncertain. This CDR3 contains 13 residues. Trimming left V 0 bases short and J 2 bases short, with 7 bases between. CDR1 is DFQATT, CDR2 SNEGSKA, per germline (reference sequence). The CDR3 DNA is TGCAGTGCTAGAGATCTGTCCAACTATGGCTACACCTTC. This encodes CSARDLSNYGYTF.

This chain connects TRBV2 to TRBJ1-1, with D hard to call. The CDR3 runs to 12 residues. Trimming removed 7 bases at V and 1 base at J, with 7 bases between. Germline V gene sequence: CDR1 SNHLY, CDR2 FYNNEI. CDR3 in DNA: TGTGCCAGCAAGTTTGGGAACACTGAAGCTTTCTTT. Residues: CASKFGNTEAFF.

The chain carries TRBV7-9 and TRBJ2-1; TRBD2 might be the D (5 bases). Germline V lookup: CDR1 SEHNR, CDR2 FQNEAQ (reference sequence). V was trimmed by 5 bases and J by 0 bases, leaving 20 bases between them. The CDR3 has 18 amino acids. The chain's CDR3 is CASSPRPLAKSSYNEQFF. The DNA of the CDR3 is TGTGCCAGCAGCCCCCGACCCCTAGCCAAGAGCTCCTACAATGAGCAGTTCTTC.

The V and J genes are TRBV25-1 and TRBJ2-3; 7 positions match TRBD1. V shed 11 bases, J shed 7 bases, and the junction held 12 bases outside the gene matches. This CDR3 region has 13 residues. Germline CDR1 reads MGHDK; CDR2 reads SYGVNS. In DNA, the CDR3 is TGTGCCGCAGGGGGTACAGGGAAAAATACGCAGTATTTT. This encodes CAAGGTGKNTQYF.

The chain couples TRBV29-1 to TRBJ2-1; D remains unclear. The CDR3 consists of 12 residues. Germline V gene lookup returns CDR1 SQVTM and CDR2 ANQGSEA. The V and J ends lost 2 bases and 6 bases respectively, with 8 bases between them. This CDR3 reads CSVERAANEQFF. For the CDR3, the DNA is TGCAGCGTTGAAAGGGCTGCCAATGAGCAGTTCTTC.

The rearrangement joins TRBV29-1 to TRBJ2-5; 9 bases fit TRBD1. This CDR3 has 14 residues. Per germline, CDR1 SQVTM and CDR2 ANQGSEA. J gave up 5 bases and V 1 base, and 5 bases lay outside the gene matches. The CDR3 bases are TGCAGCGTTGAAGGACAGGGGGAGGTTGAGACCCAGTACTTC. It codes for CSVEGQGEVETQYF.

Only a few counts were recorded for this clonotype. This chain links TRBV20-1 with TRBJ2-1; D is unresolved. The CDR3 sequence is 10 residues long. Germline V gene sequence: CDR1 DFQATT, CDR2 SNEGSKA (reference sequence). The V gene lost 3 bases and the J gene lost 10 bases, with 7 bases spanning the gap. CDR3 protein: CSARAMEQFF. The CDR3 region has the DNA TGCAGTGCTAGGGCAATGGAGCAGTTCTTC.

The chain carries TRBV27 and TRBJ1-1, with D uncertain. V dropped 6 bases and J dropped 8 bases, with 13 bases sitting between them. CDR1 and CDR2 from the germline V gene are MNHEY and SMNVEV (reference sequence). CDR3 length equals 12 residues. CDR3 in amino acids: CASRNGLGEAFF. Here the CDR3 DNA reads TGTGCCAGCAGGAACGGTTTGGGAGAAGCTTTCTTT.

The CDR3 nucleotides are TGTGCCAGCAGCCAAGACGCATACAGGGGAGTATACGAGCAGTACTTC. This sequence encodes CASSQDAYRGVYEQYF. The chain joins TRBV3-1 to TRBJ2-7; 7 bases map to TRBD1. Germline CDR1 and CDR2: LGHDT and YNNKEL (reference sequence). The CDR3 is made up of 16 amino acids. V shed 0 bases, J shed 4 bases, and the junction held 9 bases outside the gene matches.

This clonotype was recorded a few times. DNA of the CDR3: TGTGCCAGCAGCCAGGGGACTAGCGGGAGGGCCGTGGAGGAGACCCAGTACTTC. This gives the protein CASSQGTSGRAVEETQYF. The J gene is TRBJ2-5, the V gene TRBV4-2; TRBD2 matches at 16 bases. Losses at the gene ends were 3 bases for V and 5 bases for J; bases not matched to a gene: 9. There are 18 residues in the CDR3. Per germline, CDR1 LGHNA and CDR2 YNFKEQ.

The chain couples TRBV11-2 to TRBJ2-7, with D uncertain. V was trimmed by 1 base and J by 3 bases, leaving 7 bases between them. This CDR3 contains 13 residues. Per germline, CDR1 SGHAT and CDR2 FQNNGV. CDR3 nucleotides: TGTGCCAGCAGCTTAGGACTGATCTACGAGCAGTACTTC. It is translated as CASSLGLIYEQYF.

The chain uses TRBV28 and TRBJ2-7; 10 bases align to TRBD2. The DNA end is a closer match to TRBJ2-5, so the J assignment may be wrong. Germline V gene data show CDR1 as MDHEN and CDR2 as SYDVKM. CDR3 length: 16 residues. The CDR3 sequence: CASGGRLAGVQETQYF. In nucleotides, the CDR3 is TGTGCCAGCGGAGGACGGCTAGCGGGGGTCCAAGAGACCCAGTACTTC.

The V gene is TRBV7-9, the J gene TRBJ1-3, with D tentatively TRBD1 (5 bases). The CDR3 has 16 amino acids. Deletions cut 3 bases from V and 0 bases from J, with 12 bases between. In germline, CDR1 is SEHNR, CDR2 FQNEAQ (reference sequence). The CDR3 loop reads CASSFTGHPSGNTIYF. In nucleotides, the CDR3 is TGTGCCAGCAGCTTCACAGGTCACCCCTCTGGAAACACCATATATTTT.

This rearrangement joins TRBV20-1 to TRBJ2-4; perhaps TRBD2 as D (6 bases). TRBJ2-7 explains the end of the DNA better; the J call may be wrong. This CDR3 is built from 13 residues. From germline, CDR1 is DFQATT and CDR2 SNEGSKA (reference sequence). The chain's CDR3 is CSASRDWTYEQYF. Here the CDR3 DNA reads TGCAGTGCTAGCAGGGACTGGACCTACGAGCAGTACTTC.